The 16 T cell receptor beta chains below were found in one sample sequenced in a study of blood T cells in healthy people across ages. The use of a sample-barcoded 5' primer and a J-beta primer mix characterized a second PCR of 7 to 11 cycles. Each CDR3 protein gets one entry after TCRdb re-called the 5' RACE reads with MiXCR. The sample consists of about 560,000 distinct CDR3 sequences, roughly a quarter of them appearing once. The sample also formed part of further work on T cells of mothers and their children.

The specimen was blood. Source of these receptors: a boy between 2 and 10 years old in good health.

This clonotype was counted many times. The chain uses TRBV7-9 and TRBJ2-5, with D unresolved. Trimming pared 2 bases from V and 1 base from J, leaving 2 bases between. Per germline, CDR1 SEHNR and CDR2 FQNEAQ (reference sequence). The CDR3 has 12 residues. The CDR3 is CASSLLQETQYF. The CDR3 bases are TGTGCCAGCAGCTTACTCCAAGAGACCCAGTACTTC.

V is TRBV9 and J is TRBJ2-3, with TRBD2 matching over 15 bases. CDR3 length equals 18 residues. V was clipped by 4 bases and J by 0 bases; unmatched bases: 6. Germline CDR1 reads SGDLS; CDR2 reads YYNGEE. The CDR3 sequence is CASSPGTSGGLSTDTQYF. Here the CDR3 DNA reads TGTGCCAGCAGCCCCGGGACTAGCGGGGGGCTGAGCACAGATACGCAGTATTTT.

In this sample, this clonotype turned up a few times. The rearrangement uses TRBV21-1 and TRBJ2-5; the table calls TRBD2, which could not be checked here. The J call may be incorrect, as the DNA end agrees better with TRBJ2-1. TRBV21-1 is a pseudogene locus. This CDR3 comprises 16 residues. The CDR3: CASSNPRTGPYNEQFF. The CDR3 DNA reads TGTGCCAGTAGCAATCCCCGGACTGGCCCCTACAATGAGCAGTTCTTC.

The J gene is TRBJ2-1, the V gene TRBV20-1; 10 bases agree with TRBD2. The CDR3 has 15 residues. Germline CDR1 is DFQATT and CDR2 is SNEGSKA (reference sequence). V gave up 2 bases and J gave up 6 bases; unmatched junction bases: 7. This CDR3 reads CSARKIAGGSNEQFF. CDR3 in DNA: TGCAGTGCTAGAAAAATAGCGGGAGGTAGCAATGAGCAGTTCTTC.

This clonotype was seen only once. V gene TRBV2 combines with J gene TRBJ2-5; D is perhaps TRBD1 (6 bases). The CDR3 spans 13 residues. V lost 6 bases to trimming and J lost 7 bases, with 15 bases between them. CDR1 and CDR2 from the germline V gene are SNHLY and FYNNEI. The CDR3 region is CASRETGLVTQYF. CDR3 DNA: TGTGCCAGCAGAGAAACAGGGTTGGTGACCCAGTACTTC.

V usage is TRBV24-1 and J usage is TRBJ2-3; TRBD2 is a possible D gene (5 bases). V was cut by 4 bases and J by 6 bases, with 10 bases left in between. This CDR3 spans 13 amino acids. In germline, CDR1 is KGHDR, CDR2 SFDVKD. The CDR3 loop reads CATSDSSPDTQYF. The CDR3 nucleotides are TGTGCCACCAGTGACTCTAGCCCGGATACGCAGTATTTT.

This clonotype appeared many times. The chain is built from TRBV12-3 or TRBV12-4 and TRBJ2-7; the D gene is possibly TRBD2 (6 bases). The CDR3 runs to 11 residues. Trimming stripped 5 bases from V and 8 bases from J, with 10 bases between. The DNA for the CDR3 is TGTGCCAGCAGTGGGGGAGGCAAGCAGTACTTC. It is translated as CASSGGGKQYF.

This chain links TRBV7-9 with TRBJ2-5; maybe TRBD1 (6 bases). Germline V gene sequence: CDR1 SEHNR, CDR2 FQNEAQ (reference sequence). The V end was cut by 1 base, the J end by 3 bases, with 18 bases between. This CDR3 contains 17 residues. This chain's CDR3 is CASSLVRDIFIKETQYF. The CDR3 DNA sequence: TGTGCCAGCAGCTTAGTACGGGACATATTTATAAAAGAGACCCAGTACTTC.

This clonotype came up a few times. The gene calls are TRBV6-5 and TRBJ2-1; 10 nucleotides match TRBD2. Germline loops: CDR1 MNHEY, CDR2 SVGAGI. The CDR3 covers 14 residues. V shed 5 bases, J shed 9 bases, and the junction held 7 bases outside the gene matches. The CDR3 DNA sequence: TGTGCCAGCAGTACTCTAGCGGGAGCACCTGAGCAGTTCTTC. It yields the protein CASSTLAGAPEQFF.

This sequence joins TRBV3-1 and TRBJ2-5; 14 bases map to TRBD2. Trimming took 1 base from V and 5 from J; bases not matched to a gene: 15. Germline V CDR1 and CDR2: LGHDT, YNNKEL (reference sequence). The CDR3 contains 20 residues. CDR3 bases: TGTGCCAGCAGCCAAGGCCCCGGACTAGCGGGGGGACTAGATGGGGAGACCCAGTACTTC. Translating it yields CASSQGPGLAGGLDGETQYF.

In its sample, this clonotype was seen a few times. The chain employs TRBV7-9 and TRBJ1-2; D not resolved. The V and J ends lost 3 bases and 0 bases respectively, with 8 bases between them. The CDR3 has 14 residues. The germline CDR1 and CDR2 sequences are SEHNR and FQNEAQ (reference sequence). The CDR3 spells CASSFLGTNYGYTF. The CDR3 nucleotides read TGTGCCAGCAGCTTTCTGGGTACTAACTATGGCTACACCTTC.

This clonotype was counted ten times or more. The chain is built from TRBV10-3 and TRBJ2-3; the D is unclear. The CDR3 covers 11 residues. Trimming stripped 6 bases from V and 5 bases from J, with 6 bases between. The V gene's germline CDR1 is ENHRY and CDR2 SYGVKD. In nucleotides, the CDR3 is TGTGCCATCAGGGCCGGAGATACGCAGTATTTT. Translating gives CAIRAGDTQYF.

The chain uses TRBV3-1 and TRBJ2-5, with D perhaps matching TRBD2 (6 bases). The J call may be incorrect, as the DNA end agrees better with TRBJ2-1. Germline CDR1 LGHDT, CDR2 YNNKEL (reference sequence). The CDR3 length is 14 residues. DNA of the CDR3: TGTGCCAGCAGCCTTCGAGGAGGGCCCAATGAGCAGTTCTTC. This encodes CASSLRGGPNEQFF.

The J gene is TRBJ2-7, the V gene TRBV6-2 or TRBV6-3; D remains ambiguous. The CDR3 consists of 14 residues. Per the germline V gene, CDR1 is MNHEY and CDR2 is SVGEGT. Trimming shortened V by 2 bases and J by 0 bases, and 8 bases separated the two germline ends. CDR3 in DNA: TGTGCCAGCAGTTACCCTACCAACTCCTACGAGCAGTACTTC. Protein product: CASSYPTNSYEQYF.

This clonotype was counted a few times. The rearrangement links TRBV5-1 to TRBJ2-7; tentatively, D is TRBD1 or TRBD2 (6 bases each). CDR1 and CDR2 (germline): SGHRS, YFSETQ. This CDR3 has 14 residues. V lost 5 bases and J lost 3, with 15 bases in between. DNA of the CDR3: TGCGCCAGCAGGCTGGGGGGCCCACACTACGAGCAGTACTTC. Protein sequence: CASRLGGPHYEQYF. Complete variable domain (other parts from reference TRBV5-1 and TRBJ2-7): KAGVTQTPRYLIKTRGQQVTLSCSPISGHRSVSWYQQTPGQGLQFLFEYFSETQRNKGNFPGRFSGRQFSNSRSEMNVSTLELGDSALYLCASRLGGPHYEQYFGPGTRLTVT.

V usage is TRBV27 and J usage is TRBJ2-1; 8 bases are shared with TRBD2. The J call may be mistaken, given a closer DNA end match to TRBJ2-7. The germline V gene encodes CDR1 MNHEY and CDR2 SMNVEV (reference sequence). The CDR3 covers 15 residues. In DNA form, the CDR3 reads TGTGCCAGCAGACCTAGACTAGCGCAATATTACGAGCAGTACTTC. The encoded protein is CASRPRLAQYYEQYF.